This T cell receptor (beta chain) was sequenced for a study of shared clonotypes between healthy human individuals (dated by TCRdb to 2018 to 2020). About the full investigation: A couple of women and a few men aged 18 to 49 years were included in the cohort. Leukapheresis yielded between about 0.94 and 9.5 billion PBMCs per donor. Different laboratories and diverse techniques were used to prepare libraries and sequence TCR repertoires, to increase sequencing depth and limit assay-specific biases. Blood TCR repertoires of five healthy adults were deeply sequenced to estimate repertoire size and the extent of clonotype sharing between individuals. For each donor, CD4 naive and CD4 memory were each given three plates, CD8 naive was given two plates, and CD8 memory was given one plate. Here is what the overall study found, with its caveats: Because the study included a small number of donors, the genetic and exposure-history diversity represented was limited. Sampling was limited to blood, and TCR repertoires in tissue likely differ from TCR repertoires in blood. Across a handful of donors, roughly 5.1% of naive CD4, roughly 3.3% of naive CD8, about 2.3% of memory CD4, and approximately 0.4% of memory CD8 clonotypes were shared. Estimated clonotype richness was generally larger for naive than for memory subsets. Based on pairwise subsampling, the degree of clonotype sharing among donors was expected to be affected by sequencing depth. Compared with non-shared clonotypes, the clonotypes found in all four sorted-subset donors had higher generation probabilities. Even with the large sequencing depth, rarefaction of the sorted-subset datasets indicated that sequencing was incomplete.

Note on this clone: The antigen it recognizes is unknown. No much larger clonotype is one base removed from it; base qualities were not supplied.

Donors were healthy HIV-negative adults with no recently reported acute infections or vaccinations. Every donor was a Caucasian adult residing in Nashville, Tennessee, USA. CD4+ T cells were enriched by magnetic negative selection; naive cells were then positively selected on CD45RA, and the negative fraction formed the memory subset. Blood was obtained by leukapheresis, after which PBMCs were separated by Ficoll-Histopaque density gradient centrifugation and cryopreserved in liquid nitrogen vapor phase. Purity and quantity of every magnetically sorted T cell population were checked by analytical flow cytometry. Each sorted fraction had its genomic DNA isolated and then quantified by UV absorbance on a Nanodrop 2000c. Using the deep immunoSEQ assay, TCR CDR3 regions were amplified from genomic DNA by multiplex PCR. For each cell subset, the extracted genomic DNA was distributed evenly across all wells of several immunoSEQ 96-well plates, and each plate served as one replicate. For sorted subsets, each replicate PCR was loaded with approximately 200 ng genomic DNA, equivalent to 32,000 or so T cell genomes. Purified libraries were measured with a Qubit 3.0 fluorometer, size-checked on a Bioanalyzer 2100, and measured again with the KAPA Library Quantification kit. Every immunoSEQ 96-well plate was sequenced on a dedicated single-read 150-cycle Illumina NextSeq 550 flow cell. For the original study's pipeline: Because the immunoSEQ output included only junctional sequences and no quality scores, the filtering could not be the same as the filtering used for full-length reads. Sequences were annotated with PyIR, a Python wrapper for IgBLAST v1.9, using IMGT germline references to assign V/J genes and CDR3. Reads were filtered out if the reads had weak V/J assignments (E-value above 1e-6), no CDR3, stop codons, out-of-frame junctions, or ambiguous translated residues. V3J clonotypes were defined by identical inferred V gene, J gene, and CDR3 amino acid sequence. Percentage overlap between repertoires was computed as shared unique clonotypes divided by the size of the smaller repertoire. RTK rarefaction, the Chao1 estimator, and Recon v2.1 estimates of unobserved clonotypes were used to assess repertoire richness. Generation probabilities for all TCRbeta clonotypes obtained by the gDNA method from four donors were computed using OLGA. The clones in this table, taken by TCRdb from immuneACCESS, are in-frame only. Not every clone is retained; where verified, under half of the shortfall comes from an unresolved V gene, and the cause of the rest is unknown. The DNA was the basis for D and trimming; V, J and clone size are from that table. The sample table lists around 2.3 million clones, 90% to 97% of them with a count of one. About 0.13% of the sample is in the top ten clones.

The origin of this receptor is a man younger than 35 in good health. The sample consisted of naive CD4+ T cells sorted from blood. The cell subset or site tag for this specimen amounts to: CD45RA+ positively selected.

CDR3 loop: CASSQTGAETQYF. Read as DNA, the sequence is TGCGCCAGCAGCCAAACAGGGGCGGAGACCCAGTACTTC. The V gene is TRBV4-1 and the J gene is TRBJ2-5, with 7 bases matching TRBD1. The CDR3 runs 13 residues from the cysteine to the phenylalanine. Left in the record is the CDR3 DNA by itself, 39 bases read in frame from the first base. V ends up 2 bases short and J 5 bases short, with an unmatched junction base count of 2. As encoded in the germline V gene, CDR1 is MGHRA while CDR2 is YSYEKL.